The clone carrying this T cell receptor beta chain was observed a few times. In Cohort 3, a recovered donor had either two negative PCRs, clearance, or symptom resolution. How the authors handled the data: How many nucleated cells were present was estimated from reference gene primer amplification. This table comes from immunoSEQ multiplex PCR, and its TCRdb copy is limited to in-frame clones, with some not included. Clone size and the V and J calls come from that table; the DNA yielded D and trimming. Among about 180,000 clones, 88% were seen once, and the ten largest hold roughly 9%. Germline CDR1 is SQVTM and CDR2 is ANQGSEA. CDR3 length: 14 amino acids. V lost 8 bases to trimming and J lost 1 base, with 17 bases between them. The data stem from a study of blood T cell repertoires in COVID-19. Overall study context: Sites in the United States, Italy and Spain provided acute and convalescent COVID-19 samples. PBMCs, B-cell-depleted T cells, or T cells were the source of the cDNA or gDNA that made up the material.

V gene TRBV29-1 combines with J gene TRBJ1-1; D gene unclear. The TCR was taken from a woman aged 18-29 years who had recovered from COVID-19. Specimen: PBMCs or T cells enriched from blood (not recorded which). CDR3 sequence reads: CSTGSTTGNTEAFF. The CDR3 DNA reads as TGCAGCACGGGGAGTACCACTGGGAACACTGAAGCTTTCTTT. The full variable domain, completed using reference TRBV29-1 and TRBJ1-1, is SAVISQKPSRDICQRGTSLTIQCQVDSQVTMMFWYRQQPGQSLTLIATANQGSEATYESGFVIDKFPISRPNLTFSTLTVSNMSPEDSSIYLCSTGSTTGNTEAFFGQGTRLTVV.